This entry describes one T cell receptor beta chain. The record originates from a study of immune heterogeneity within non-small cell lung tumors. Study-wide background: There were 4 squamous cell carcinomas, roughly 10 non-squamous carcinomas and 1 tumor not otherwise specified.

The template for each sample was approximately 600 ng of genomic DNA, which had been extracted from bulk tumor tissue. Biopsy collection occurred during surgery, with several far-apart biopsies per primary tumor. The patients were newly diagnosed with non-small cell lung cancer, had not been treated, and had curative surgery. The donor pool consisted of newly diagnosed non-small cell lung cancer patients who were having surgery with curative intent. A first 10-cycle multiplex round used 32 V-gene and 13 J-gene primers on TCR beta CDR3. TCRdb called the multiplex PCR reads again in MiXCR, with one record for every CDR3 protein. The sample contains fewer than 15,000 distinct CDR3 sequences, roughly a fifth of which appear only once. Germline loops: CDR1 SGHTA, CDR2 FQGNSA. V was pared by 3 bases and J by 8 bases, with 16 bases between. This CDR3 contains 14 residues.

This rearrangement joins TRBV7-2 to TRBJ1-2; D is undetermined. This sequence originates from a man between 60 and 75 years old with non-small cell lung cancer. Material: lung tumor tissue. Here the CDR3 DNA reads TGTGCCAGCAGCTTCTCTACAGCGTCTGGGGGCTACACCTTC. This gives the protein CASSFSTASGGYTF.